A selection of T cell receptor beta chains follows, all from one sample in a study of blood T cell repertoires in COVID-19. Sequenced by immunoSEQ multiplex PCR; TCRdb stores in-frame clones only, minus some. The sample records about 180,000 clones, over 80% being singletons. The specimen was peripheral blood. The receptor set was obtained from a woman between 40 and 55 years old with COVID-19, enrolled during active disease. CDR3s leave out the opening cysteine and the closing phenylalanine or tryptophan. The order of the fields is J gene, clone size, V gene, CDR3 protein. Clone size appears in some rows only: once, few, many, or a class for an expanded clone.

J: TRBJ2-5; size: .; V: TRBV5-6; CDR3: ASSYLADQETQY
J: TRBJ2-7; size: .; V: TRBV6-6; CDR3: ASSLTGTEGSYEQY
J: TRBJ1-5; size: .; V: TRBV13; CDR3: ASSSGQENQPQH
J: TRBJ1-6; size: once; V: TRBV19; CDR3: AIGQGNSPLH
J: TRBJ1-4; size: few; V: TRBV5-6; CDR3: ASSLAPVPNEKLF
J: TRBJ1-2; size: .; V: TRBV28; CDR3: ASSRIVEANYGYT
J: TRBJ1-5; size: .; V: TRBV6-4; CDR3: ASVGRVSNQPQH
J: TRBJ2-3; size: .; V: TRBV27; CDR3: ASSLGLAGGDTQY
J: TRBJ1-1; size: .; V: TRBV27; CDR3: ASSLRGFTEAF
J: TRBJ2-3; size: .; V: TRBV6-5; CDR3: ASTVGLAPTDTQY
J: TRBJ1-3; size: .; V: TRBV5-1; CDR3: ASSLGQTSGNTIY
J: TRBJ2-7; size: .; V: TRBV19; CDR3: ASSILAGGPSEQY
J: TRBJ1-3; size: .; V: TRBV3-1/TRBV3-2; CDR3: ASSRRVRLGHGNTIY
J: TRBJ2-3; size: .; V: TRBV10-1; CDR3: ASSSPGLRGDTQY
J: TRBJ1-1; size: .; V: TRBV2; CDR3: VAKQGGVNTEAF
J: TRBJ2-4; size: .; V: TRBV12-3/TRBV12-4; CDR3: ASSSDRGNIQY
J: TRBJ2-2; size: few; V: TRBV4-2; CDR3: ASSQEIIGGGGAGELF
J: TRBJ2-7; size: .; V: TRBV5-4; CDR3: ASSPPDFFEQY
J: TRBJ1-4; size: .; V: TRBV25-1; CDR3: ASSGAGTANEKLF
J: TRBJ2-3; size: few; V: TRBV27; CDR3: ASRPKSTDTQY
J: TRBJ1-5; size: .; V: TRBV19; CDR3: ASMVSGGQPQH
J: TRBJ2-5; size: .; V: TRBV5-6; CDR3: ASSLPRGYQETQY
J: TRBJ1-5; size: .; V: TRBV7-2; CDR3: ASSSVGGNQPQH
J: TRBJ2-1; size: .; V: TRBV6-5; CDR3: ASSLAGVNEQF
J: TRBJ2-1; size: .; V: TRBV6-1; CDR3: ASSETSGDYNEQF
J: TRBJ2-7; size: few; V: TRBV28; CDR3: ANSRGQASYEQY
J: TRBJ1-6; size: .; V: TRBV28; CDR3: ASNPRYNSPLH
J: TRBJ2-3; size: .; V: TRBV27; CDR3: ASSLVWRGGSDTQY
J: TRBJ2-2; size: .; V: TRBV4-1; CDR3: ASVSGTGELF
J: TRBJ1-4; size: .; V: TRBV6-5; CDR3: ASRTGWANEKLF
J: TRBJ2-7; size: .; V: TRBV6-6; CDR3: ATGRGTYEQY